The subject of this entry is one T cell receptor beta chain. The sample comes from a study of cytomegalovirus exposure and HLA in healthy donors. It was with 60 Vbeta and 13 Jbeta primers that the PCR ran. TCRdb keeps only in-frame clones here, not all; method: immunoSEQ multiplex PCR. The sample contains some 150,000 clones, roughly 80% of which appear only once. V lost 7 bases and J 9 bases, leaving 13 bases between the germline ends. The CDR3 has 13 amino acids. Looked up from germline, CDR1 is SNHLY and CDR2 is FYNNEI. Material: PBMCs. The TCR was taken from a man younger than 45 in good health and CMV-seropositive. This chain joins TRBV2 and TRBJ1-6; D might be TRBD1 (6 bases). The CDR3 coding sequence is TGTGCCAGCACCTCTGAGGGGGTTTCACCCCTCCACTTT. It is translated as CASTSEGVSPLHF.